Listed below are T cell receptor beta chains from one sample, sequenced in a study of blood T cells in healthy people across ages. TCRdb recomputed calls from the 5' RACE reads with MiXCR, one row per CDR3 protein. Found here are hundreds of thousands of distinct CDR3 sequences, about half of them singletons; the top ten hold 18%. Sequenced: blood. These TCRs come from a man older than 75 in good health. CDR3s include the opening cysteine and the closing phenylalanine or tryptophan. A D gene is named only where the DNA matches it firmly. Clone size is given for some rows only: seen once, a few or many times, or a class if the clone is expanded.

d_call clone_size cdr3_length j_call v_call cdr3_nt cdr3_aa
- many 12 TRBJ2-7 TRBV20-1 TGCAGTGCACCAACAGGTGCCTACGAGCAGTACTTC CSAPTGAYEQYF
- - 12 TRBJ1-2 TRBV12-3/TRBV12-4 TGTGCCAGCATGAGGGTTAACTATGGCTACACCTTC CASMRVNYGYTF
- few 13 TRBJ2-1 TRBV7-8 TGTGCCAGCAGCTTAGTAGTGGGAGGCCCGGAGTTCTTC CASSLVVGGPEFF
- - 15 TRBJ2-7 TRBV20-1 TGCAGTGCCACCCCTGGGGGGGCCCAACCCTACGAGCAGTACTTC CSATPGGAQPYEQYF
- few 15 TRBJ2-3 TRBV6-2/TRBV6-3 TGTGACACACGAGGGGCCCGATCCTGCACAGATACGCAGTATTTT CDTRGARSCTDTQYF
- - 15 TRBJ2-7 TRBV7-2 TGTGCCAGCAGCTTGGTGAAGGGGACCCCCTACGAGCAGTACTTC CASSLVKGTPYEQYF
TRBD2 - 16 TRBJ2-1 TRBV4-1 TGCGCCAGCAGCCAAGAATGGGGAGGGTTCTACAATGAGCAGTTCTTC CASSQEWGGFYNEQFF
- few 12 TRBJ2-5 TRBV29-1 TGCAGCGTTGAACTAACCGGGGAGACCCAGTACTTC CSVELTGETQYF
- - 15 TRBJ1-4 TRBV7-3 TGTGCCAGCAGCTTAACGGGAGTAACTAATGAAAAACTGTTTTTT CASSLTGVTNEKLFF
- few 12 TRBJ2-3 TRBV28 TGTGCCAGCAGTTGGAGGACAGATACGCAGTATTTT CASSWRTDTQYF
- few 15 TRBJ1-2 TRBV4-3 TGCGCCAGCAGCCCGCCAACGAGAACGGTGGGAGGCTACACCTTC CASSPPTRTVGGYTF
TRBD1 few 15 TRBJ1-5 TRBV25-1 TGTGCCAGCAGTGGGGGACAGGCTAGGGGACAGCCCCAGCATTTT CASSGGQARGQPQHF
- few 13 TRBJ2-1 TRBV4-2 TGTGCCAGCAGCCCCAGTAGCCGCCATGAGCAGTTCTTC CASSPSSRHEQFF
TRBD2 - 18 TRBJ2-1 TRBV6-2/TRBV6-3 TGTGCCAGCAGTTACGAAGCGGGAGGCCCCCAACCCTACAATGAGCAGTTCTTC CASSYEAGGPQPYNEQFF
- - 15 TRBJ2-7 TRBV7-3 TGTGCCAGCAGCCCAATAGGCCCGATGGGGGGCGAGCAGTACTTC CASSPIGPMGGEQYF
- - 15 TRBJ2-7 TRBV7-9 TGTGCCAGCAGCCCCACAGGGTCCCGATCCAATGAGCAGTACTTC CASSPTGSRSNEQYF
- - 16 TRBJ2-3 TRBV28 TGTGCCAGCAGTCAACCCCTCCTGGGTGGGACAGATACGCAGTATTTT CASSQPLLGGTDTQYF
TRBD2 - 14 TRBJ2-1 TRBV12-3/TRBV12-4 TGTGCCAGTAGGGGGACTAGCGATTACAATGAGCAGTTCTTC CASRGTSDYNEQFF
TRBD2 - 16 TRBJ2-7 TRBV28 TGTGCCAGCAGCCGGGGGGGCGGGAGCGGCTCCTACGAGCAGTACTTC CASSRGGGSGSYEQYF
TRBD1 - 14 TRBJ2-1 TRBV27 TGTGCCAGCAGTCTAAGGACAGGGTTAAATGAGCAGTTCTTC CASSLRTGLNEQFF
- few 12 TRBJ2-5 TRBV21-1 TGTGCCCCCAAAGAGGGGGCAAGGACCCAGTACTTC CAPKEGARTQYF
TRBD2 - 16 TRBJ2-1 TRBV4-3 TGCGCCAGCAGCCAACAACTAGCGGGGACTTACAATGAGCAGTTCTTC CASSQQLAGTYNEQFF
- - 15 TRBJ1-2 TRBV20-1 TGCAGTGCTAGAGATCAGACGGGACGGTCCTATGGCTACACCTTC CSARDQTGRSYGYTF
TRBD1 - 13 TRBJ2-5 TRBV20-1 TGCAGTGCGACAGGACAGGTCGAAGAGACCCAGTACTTC CSATGQVEETQYF
TRBD2 - 15 TRBJ2-3 TRBV5-4 TGTGCCAGCAGCGGTAGCGGGAGGGGCACAGATACGCAGTATTTT CASSGSGRGTDTQYF
TRBD2 - 13 TRBJ2-7 TRBV2 TGTGCCAGCGTGGGACTAGCGACCTACGAGCAGTACTTC CASVGLATYEQYF
- - 13 TRBJ2-7 TRBV29-1 TGCAGCGTAGGGGTTCCACCTACTTACGAGCAGTACTTC CSVGVPPTYEQYF
TRBD2 - 16 TRBJ2-1 TRBV28 TGTGCCATTTCTCGCACGGGGCGGGCTTTTGGGGGAGGGCGGTTCTTC CAISRTGRAFGGGRFF
- few 14 TRBJ2-7 TRBV28 TGTGCCAGCAGAAGGGGGGAGGTTGCCTACGAGCAGTACTTC CASRRGEVAYEQYF
TRBD1 many 15 TRBJ2-5 TRBV4-2 TGTGCCAGCAGCAAAGGGACAGGGGTACAAGAGACCCAGTACTTC CASSKGTGVQETQYF
- once 18 TRBJ2-1 TRBV6-2/TRBV6-3 TGTGCCAGCAGTTACCCGGTTCCACTAGCCAAATTGAGCAATGAGCAGTTCTTC CASSYPVPLAKLSNEQFF
- once 14 TRBJ1-6 TRBV5-1 TGCGCCAGCAGCTTGGAGGGGGTAGATTCACCCCTCCACTTT CASSLEGVDSPLHF
TRBD2 few 17 TRBJ2-1 TRBV4-2 TGTGCCAGCAGCCAGTTCGGACTAGCGGAGACCTACAATGAGCAGTTCTTC CASSQFGLAETYNEQFF
TRBD1 - 15 TRBJ1-1 TRBV7-9 TGTGCCAGCAGCAGAGACAGGGGCTTGAACACTGAAGCTTTCTTT CASSRDRGLNTEAFF
TRBD2 few 15 TRBJ2-7 TRBV28 TGTGCCAGCAGTGCTAGCGGGAGGGGAACCTACGAGCAGTACTTC CASSASGRGTYEQYF
- few 16 TRBJ2-7 TRBV3-1 TGTGCCAGCAGCCAAGATTCGGGGGCGGGAGTTCGCGAGCAGTACTTC CASSQDSGAGVREQYF
- - 13 TRBJ2-2 TRBV29-1 TGCAGCGTTGACATATTGCCCACCGGGGAGCTGTTTTTT CSVDILPTGELFF
- few 11 TRBJ2-1 TRBV12-3/TRBV12-4 TGTGCCAGCAGCGCCGGGGCCCAGCAGTTCTTC CASSAGAQQFF
- few 11 TRBJ2-7 TRBV20-1 TGCAGTGCTCGGGCGACCTACGAGCAGTACTTC CSARATYEQYF
- few 13 TRBJ2-1 TRBV2 TGTGCCAGCAGGCCCCTCCACCTGGATGAGCAGTTCTTC CASRPLHLDEQFF
TRBD1 - 13 TRBJ1-1 TRBV6-6 TGTGCCAGCAGTGTCGACAGGGGGGGTGAAGCTTTCTTT CASSVDRGGEAFF
TRBD1 - 12 TRBJ1-1 TRBV20-1 TGCAGTGCTAGCTTGGGAGGACAGGCAGCTTTCTTT CSASLGGQAAFF
- - 15 TRBJ1-6 TRBV27 TGTGCCAGCAGTTTACGGGACGCCGCAGAATCACCCCTCCACTTT CASSLRDAAESPLHF
- - 14 TRBJ1-4 TRBV7-2 TGTGCCAGCAGCTCCGACAGCTCGAATGAAAAACTGTTTTTT CASSSDSSNEKLFF
- once 14 TRBJ2-5 TRBV29-1 TGCAGCGTTGAAGGGGCAGGGCACCAAGAGACCCAGTACTTC CSVEGAGHQETQYF
- - 14 TRBJ2-3 TRBV27 TGTGCCAGCAGTTTCCTAGCTAGCACAGATACGCAGTATTTT CASSFLASTDTQYF
- - 15 TRBJ1-1 TRBV25-1 TGTGCCAGCAGTGATCTTAGACCGACAAACACTGAAGCTTTCTTT CASSDLRPTNTEAFF
- - 15 TRBJ2-7 TRBV21-1 TGTGCCAGCAGCAAAGTAGCGCGGGAGTTGCCCGAGCAGTACTTC CASSKVARELPEQYF
- - 13 TRBJ2-7 TRBV29-1 TGCAGCGTTTCCGGGACCGCCAAGACCGAGCAGTACTTC CSVSGTAKTEQYF
- many 17 TRBJ2-5 TRBV15 TGTGCCACCAGCAGAGATGGGGTGACAAGGGCCGATGGGACCCAGTACTTC CATSRDGVTRADGTQYF
TRBD2 few 16 TRBJ2-7 TRBV3-1 TGTGCCAGCAGCCGGAGGACTAGCGGGAGAGGCCACGAGCAGTACTTC CASSRRTSGRGHEQYF
TRBD2 - 14 TRBJ2-3 TRBV10-3 TGTGCCGTCAGTGAACTAGCGGGAACAGATACGCAGTATTTT CAVSELAGTDTQYF
TRBD1 - 15 TRBJ2-5 TRBV29-1 TGCAGCGTAACAGGGGTGGATTCGATCAGAACGACCCAGTACTTC CSVTGVDSIRTTQYF
- few 14 TRBJ2-1 TRBV7-2 TGTGCCAGCCGGACGTATGGGGCGAGGGGTGAGCAGTTCTTC CASRTYGARGEQFF
- - 13 TRBJ2-1 TRBV28 TGTGCCAGCAGTCCGGACGCGTACAATGAGCAGTTCTTC CASSPDAYNEQFF
- - 13 TRBJ2-5 TRBV20-1 TGCAGTGCTAGCAAGGGCAAGGGGGAGACCCAGTACTTC CSASKGKGETQYF
- - 12 TRBJ2-1 TRBV5-1 TGCGCCAGCAGCCCCGGACTACATGAGCAGTTCTTC CASSPGLHEQFF
TRBD1 few 16 TRBJ1-1 TRBV14 TGTGCCAGCAGCCAAGATGTGGGACAGGTTAACACTGAAGCTTTCTTT CASSQDVGQVNTEAFF
TRBD1 - 14 TRBJ2-5 TRBV6-2/TRBV6-3 TGTGCCAGCAGTTACAGGGGACAGGGAGAGACCCAGTACTTC CASSYRGQGETQYF